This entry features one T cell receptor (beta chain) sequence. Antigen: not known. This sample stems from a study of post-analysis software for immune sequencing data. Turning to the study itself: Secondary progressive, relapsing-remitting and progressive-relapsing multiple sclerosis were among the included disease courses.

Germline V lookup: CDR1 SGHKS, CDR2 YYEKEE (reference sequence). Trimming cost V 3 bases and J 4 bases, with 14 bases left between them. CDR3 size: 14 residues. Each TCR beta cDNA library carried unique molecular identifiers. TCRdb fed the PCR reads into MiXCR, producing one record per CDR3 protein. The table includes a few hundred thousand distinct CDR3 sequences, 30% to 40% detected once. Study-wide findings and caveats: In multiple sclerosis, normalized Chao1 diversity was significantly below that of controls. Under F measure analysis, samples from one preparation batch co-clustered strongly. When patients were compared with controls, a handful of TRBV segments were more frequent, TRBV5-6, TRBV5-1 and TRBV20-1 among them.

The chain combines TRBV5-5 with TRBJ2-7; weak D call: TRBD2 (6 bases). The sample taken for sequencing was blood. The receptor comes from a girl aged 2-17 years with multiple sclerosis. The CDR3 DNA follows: TGTGCCAGCAGCTCCCAACGCGGGGAGTACGAGCAGTACTTC. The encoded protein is CASSSQRGEYEQYF.